This T cell receptor (beta chain) was recovered during a study of beta chain features in type 1 diabetes. Study-wide results and caveats: All four CD4+ subsets of Type 1 diabetes patients contained TCRB CDR3s that were moderately but significantly shorter.

A word on this clone: As yet, its antigen is unknown. The identical CDR3 is also encoded by other nucleotide sequences in the sample.

The authors reverse transcribed all of the isolated RNA, so sequencing captured expressed TCRB transcripts. Clones were sequenced by immunoSEQ multiplex PCR, and TCRdb holds only the in-frame ones, with some missing. The sample includes hundreds of thousands of clones, over 13% of them seen just once. V dropped 9 bases and J dropped 4 bases, with 12 bases sitting between them. The V gene's germline CDR1 is SGHAT and CDR2 FQNNGV. The CDR3 is 12 residues long. CD4+ naive, central memory, regulatory and stem cell-like memory subsets were isolated by sorting on CD45RO/CCR7/CD25/CD127/CD95/CD27. V gene TRBV11-2 combines with J gene TRBJ2-5, with D hard to call. The material sequenced was naive CD4+ T cells from blood. This TCR derives from a man in his late teens or twenties with type 1 diabetes. The CDR3, as DNA: TGTGCCAGGGAAGGGTTGATAGAGACCCAGTACTTC. Amino acids: CAREGLIETQYF.